The 5 T cell receptor beta chains listed next were all sequenced from one sample in a study of beta chain features in type 1 diabetes. Of the isolated RNA, all was reverse transcribed, and so the sequenced material was expressed TCRB transcripts. Using immunoSEQ multiplex PCR, the repertoire was profiled, and TCRdb retains in-frame clones only, with some absent. The profile shows more than 300,000 clones, roughly an eighth of them singletons. Sequencing was done on a sample of naive CD4+ T cells from blood. The receptors come from a young man in good health.

This clone has a handful of counts. The V gene is TRBV6-5, the J gene TRBJ2-7; 12 positions match TRBD2. CDR3 length: 15 amino acids. Germline values: CDR1 MNHEY, CDR2 SVGAGI. V was pared by 6 bases and J by 3 bases, with 6 bases of the junction left unmatched. Here the CDR3 DNA reads TGTGCCAGCAGCTACCAACTAGCGGGGGGCTACGAGCAGTACTTC. The encoded protein is CASSYQLAGGYEQYF.

The V and J genes are TRBV7-2 and TRBJ2-7; TRBD2 agrees at 13 bases. Germline CDR1 is SGHTA and CDR2 is FQGNSA. V shed 0 bases, J shed 7 bases, and the junction held 6 bases outside the gene matches. The length of the CDR3 is 16 residues. The CDR3 bases are TGTGCCAGCAGCTTAGCTGGACTAGCGGGAGAGGGGGAGCAGTACTTC. It specifies CASSLAGLAGEGEQYF.

CDR3 in amino acids: CASSLALSTPAAYEQYF. The CDR3 DNA sequence: TGTGCCAGCAGCTTAGCGTTATCGACTCCTGCGGCCTACGAGCAGTACTTC. The V gene is TRBV7-8, the J gene TRBJ2-7, with D hard to call. Trimming took 0 bases from V and 2 from J, leaving 17 bases between them. The CDR3 totals 17 residues. Germline V gives CDR1 SGHVS, CDR2 FQNEAQ.

The rearrangement links TRBV5-1 to TRBJ2-1; 8 bases are shared with TRBD2. The CDR3 contains 16 residues. Per germline, CDR1 SGHRS and CDR2 YFSETQ. V dropped 5 bases and J dropped 1; count of bases not matched to a gene: 8. The CDR3 spells CASSTTGLDSYNEQFF. The CDR3 DNA sequence: TGCGCCAGCAGTACTACGGGACTAGATTCCTACAATGAGCAGTTCTTC.

J is TRBJ2-7 and V is TRBV7-9; D gene uncertain. Germline V lookup: CDR1 SEHNR, CDR2 FQNEAQ (reference sequence). This CDR3 is built from 13 residues. V lost 2 bases and J 5 bases, leaving 10 bases between the germline ends. CDR3 residues: CASSLLGAHEQYF. The CDR3, as DNA: TGTGCCAGCAGCTTATTAGGAGCCCACGAGCAGTACTTC.